One and the same sample provided the 27 T cell receptor beta chains below, sequenced in a study of T cells after somatic rescue of genetic block (dated by TCRdb to 2018 to 2020). The library was built by means of the immunoSEQ multiplex PCR assay. TCRdb limited this immuneACCESS table to in-frame rearrangements with V and J called. A share of clones is missing; checked studies link under half to unresolved V genes, and the rest is unexplained. The sample profile shows about 10,000 clones; 70% to 85% of them were found once. The ten largest make up less than 25% of the sample. Input material: peripheral blood mononuclear cells (PBMCs). These receptors were collected from a boy younger than 18.

This chain connects TRBV28 to TRBJ1-3, with 7 bases aligning to TRBD1. The V gene's germline CDR1 is MDHEN and CDR2 SYDVKM. The trim removed 6 bases at V and 0 bases at J, leaving 5 bases unmatched. This CDR3 contains 15 residues. CDR3 DNA sequence: TGTGCCAGCAGGGAGCAGGGGGTCTCTGGAAACACCATATATTTT. Its protein product is CASREQGVSGNTIYF.

The J gene is TRBJ2-5, the V gene TRBV6-1; TRBD1 aligns across 9 bases. The germline V gene has CDR1 MNHNS and CDR2 SASEGT. The CDR3 has 15 amino acids. V gave up 4 bases and J gave up 2 bases; unmatched junction bases: 5. Written as DNA, the CDR3 is TGTGCCAGCAGTGGACAGGGGGTGTGGCAAGAGACCCAGTACTTC. Translating gives CASSGQGVWQETQYF.

This clone was recorded once. CDR3 DNA sequence: TGTGCCAGCTCCGTGGGGTCCTCTGGGGCCAACGTCCTGACTTTC. It specifies CASSVGSSGANVLTF. The chain couples TRBV28 to TRBJ2-6; D not certain. Germline CDR1 MDHEN, CDR2 SYDVKM. The CDR3 covers 15 residues. V was clipped by 8 bases and J by 0 bases, with 11 bases between them.

The chain recombines TRBV19 with TRBJ2-7, with D unresolved. CDR1 is LNHDA, CDR2 SQIVND, per germline (reference sequence). The CDR3 is 15 residues long. V was pared by 3 bases and J by 2 bases, with 14 bases between. In nucleotides, the CDR3 is TGTGCCAGTAGTATTACCCCGGTGGAACCCTACGAGCAGTACTTC. The encoded protein is CASSITPVEPYEQYF.

The chain couples TRBV11-1 to TRBJ2-7; D perhaps matches TRBD2 (5 bases). V lost 5 bases, J lost 2 bases, and 13 bases lay in between. This CDR3 comprises 14 residues. In germline, CDR1 is SGHAT, CDR2 FQDESV (reference sequence). CDR3 coding DNA: TGTGCCAGCAGCGAACTAGGTGGGACCTACGAGCAGTACTTC. This codes for CASSELGGTYEQYF. Supplemented by reference TRBV11-1 and TRBJ2-7, the full variable domain reads EAEVAQSPRYKITEKSQAVAFWCDPISGHATLYWYRQILGQGPELLVQFQDESVVDDSQLPKDRFSAERLKGVDSTLKIQPAELGDSAMYLCASSELGGTYEQYFGPGTRLTVT.

This clone has just a few counts. The chain is built from TRBV19 and TRBJ1-6; the D is unclear. Germline assignment: CDR1 LNHDA and CDR2 SQIVND (reference sequence). The ends were cut back, 3 bases at V and 7 bases at J, with 13 bases in the middle. This CDR3 is built from 15 residues. CDR3 DNA sequence: TGTGCCAGTAGTATTAACAGTCAAGGGAATTCACCCCTCCACTTT. This encodes CASSINSQGNSPLHF.

CDR3 protein: CASKLTGDEQYF. In nucleotides, the CDR3 is TGTGCCAGCAAACTTACAGGGGACGAGCAGTACTTC. V gene TRBV6-6 combines with J gene TRBJ2-7, with TRBD1 identical over 7 bases. The germline V gene encodes CDR1 MNHNY and CDR2 SVGAGI (reference sequence). This CDR3 has 12 residues. J was trimmed by 5 bases and V by 7 bases; bases with no gene match: 5.

The chain combines TRBV4-2 with TRBJ1-1, with 10 bases identical to TRBD1. The germline CDR1 and CDR2 sequences are LGHNA and YNFKEQ. V shed 6 bases and J 4 bases; nucleotides not matched to a gene: 8. This CDR3 is 15 amino acids long. Here the CDR3 reads CASRPVGTGVTEAFF. For the CDR3, the DNA is TGTGCCAGCAGGCCCGTAGGGACAGGGGTCACTGAAGCTTTCTTT.

This rearrangement joins TRBV6-1 to TRBJ1-6; TRBD1 might be the D (5 bases). The CDR3 loop spans 14 amino acids. Germline CDR1 reads MNHNS; CDR2 reads SASEGT. Trimming left V 6 bases short and J 4 bases short, with 10 bases between. The CDR3 here is CASRGGRYNSPLHF. Here the CDR3 DNA reads TGTGCCAGCAGGGGGGGACGGTATAATTCACCCCTCCACTTT.

V gene TRBV28 combines with J gene TRBJ2-3; D is undetermined. V lost 6 bases to trimming and J lost 2 bases, with 18 bases between them. CDR1 MDHEN and CDR2 SYDVKM come from the germline V gene. The CDR3 runs 16 residues. The CDR3 spells CASSPREQPLTDTQYF. DNA for the CDR3: TGTGCCAGCAGCCCTAGGGAACAGCCACTCACAGATACGCAGTATTTT. Together with reference TRBV28 and TRBJ2-3, the CDR3 gives the full variable domain: DVKVTQSSRYLVKRTGEKVFLECVQDMDHENMFWYRQDPGLGLRLIYFSYDVKMKEKGDIPEGYSVSREKKERFSLILESASTNQTSMYLCASSPREQPLTDTQYFGPGTRLTVL.

The gene calls are TRBV2 and TRBJ1-5; D remains unclear. Germline V gene sequence: CDR1 SNHLY, CDR2 FYNNEI. CDR3 length: 13 amino acids. The V end lost 3 bases, the J end lost 1 base, and 4 bases lay between the germline ends. Written as DNA, the CDR3 is TGTGCCAGCAGTGACTGGAGCAATCAGCCCCAGCATTTT. It is translated as CASSDWSNQPQHF. The variable domain in full, with the rest retrieved from reference TRBV2 and TRBJ1-5, is EPEVTQTPSHQVTQMGQEVILRCVPISNHLYFYWYRQILGQKVEFLVSFYNNEISEKSEIFDDQFSVERPDGSNFTLKIRSTKLEDSAMYFCASSDWSNQPQHFGDGTRLSIL.

This chain links TRBV6-6 with TRBJ2-7; D is perhaps TRBD2 (6 bases). V shed 2 bases and J shed 5 bases, with 13 bases lying between them. The CDR3 consists of 14 residues. The germline V gene has CDR1 MNHNY and CDR2 SVGAGI (reference sequence). Here the CDR3 DNA reads TGTGCCAGCAGTTACGGGGGGATGTTAAACGAGCAGTACTTC. This gives the protein CASSYGGMLNEQYF.

As for this clone: Other DNA sequences in the sample encode the same CDR3. The CDR3 loop reads CASSEPGGLAGGPQTQYF. In DNA form, the CDR3 reads TGTGCCAGCAGCGAACCCGGGGGACTCGCGGGGGGGCCGCAGACCCAGTACTTC. The chain is built from TRBV9 and TRBJ2-5, with 9 bases that match TRBD2. V lost 3 bases, J lost 6 bases, and 18 bases stayed unmatched. Per germline, CDR1 SGDLS and CDR2 YYNGEE. The CDR3 is 18 amino acids. Full variable domain (remainder filled in from reference TRBV9 and TRBJ2-5): DSGVTQTPKHLITATGQRVTLRCSPRSGDLSVYWYQQSLDQGLQFLIQYYNGEERAKGNILERFSAQQFPDLHSELNLSSLELGDSALYFCASSEPGGLAGGPQTQYFGPGTRLLVL.

The chain recombines TRBV6-1 with TRBJ2-1; D unresolved. The CDR3 sequence is 14 residues long. The germline V and J ends were trimmed by 6 bases and 4 bases, with 13 bases remaining between them. Germline CDR1 and CDR2: MNHNS and SASEGT. CDR3 in DNA: TGTGCCAGCAGACTCCCAACTTATTACAATGAGCAGTTCTTC. It translates to CASRLPTYYNEQFF.

The chain is built from TRBV28 and TRBJ1-2; tentative D call: TRBD1 (5 bases). This CDR3 is built from 13 residues. The germline V and J ends were trimmed by 7 bases and 3 bases, with 12 bases remaining between them. CDR1 and CDR2 from the germline V gene are MDHEN and SYDVKM. The chain's CDR3 is CASKMGLDYGYTF. CDR3 nucleotide sequence: TGTGCCAGCAAGATGGGGCTCGACTATGGCTACACCTTC.

The chain recombines TRBV7-9 with TRBJ2-7; 7 bases are a match to TRBD1. CDR3 size: 15 residues. Germline values: CDR1 SEHNR, CDR2 FQNEAQ (reference sequence). The V and J ends lost 5 bases and 3 bases, in that order; junction bases with no gene match: 10. This CDR3 is CASSPGQLKNYEQYF. CDR3 in DNA: TGTGCCAGCAGCCCGGGACAGCTCAAGAACTACGAGCAGTACTTC.

The chain has TRBV12-5 and TRBJ2-3; tentatively, D is TRBD1 or TRBD2 (5 bases each). The CDR3 contains 18 residues. The germline V gene encodes CDR1 LGHNT and CDR2 FRNRAP. V was trimmed by 1 base and J by 0 bases, leaving 17 bases between them. Written as DNA, the CDR3 is TGTGCTAGTGGTTTGGAGAGCAGGGAGTTCTCTAGCACAGATACGCAGTATTTT. Protein: CASGLESREFSSTDTQYF.

The genes are TRBV29-1 and TRBJ2-7; D not certain. CDR1 and CDR2 (germline): SQVTM, ANQGSEA. This CDR3 region has 14 residues. Between the trimmed V and J ends, which lost 4 bases and 0 bases, there was a span of 13 bases. This CDR3 is CSVALDGFSYEQYF. The CDR3 bases are TGCAGCGTTGCCCTGGACGGGTTCTCCTACGAGCAGTACTTC.

This chain links TRBV6-5 with TRBJ1-2; no firm D call. The germline V gene encodes CDR1 MNHEY and CDR2 SVGAGI. The CDR3 spans 15 residues. Trimming stripped 2 bases from V and 8 bases from J, with 18 bases between. Here the CDR3 reads CASSYGRGRRWGYTF. CDR3 nucleotide sequence: TGTGCCAGCAGTTACGGCCGAGGGCGGCGATGGGGCTACACCTTC.

The rearrangement links TRBV28 to TRBJ1-6, with D uncertain. Germline CDR1 and CDR2: MDHEN and SYDVKM. This CDR3 spans 13 amino acids. Trimming removed 8 bases at V and 6 bases at J, with 11 bases between. This CDR3 reads CASLVHPNSPLHF. CDR3 bases: TGTGCCAGCCTAGTCCACCCTAATTCACCCCTCCACTTT.

This clone was found a few times. The chain has TRBV6-1 and TRBJ1-1; the match to TRBD1 covers 9 bases. The CDR3 has 19 residues. Germline CDR1 reads MNHNS; CDR2 reads SASEGT. V was pared by 2 bases and J by 3 bases, with 16 bases of the junction left unmatched. The CDR3 region has the DNA TGTGCCAGCAGTGAACCCTTCCCGGGACAGGGATCGGGTTACACTGAAGCTTTCTTT. Its protein product is CASSEPFPGQGSGYTEAFF.

The CDR3 region has the DNA TGCGCCAGCACTAAAGTAAGATCGCGAAAGATCTATGGCTACACCTTC. Its protein product is CASTKVRSRKIYGYTF. This chain joins TRBV10-1 and TRBJ1-2; the D is unclear. Looked up from germline, CDR1 is WNHNN and CDR2 is SYGVQD (reference sequence). The V end was cut by 7 bases, the J end by 4 bases, with 22 bases between. This CDR3 is 16 amino acids long.

The chain carries TRBV11-1 and TRBJ2-7; maybe TRBD2 (6 bases). V was shortened by 6 bases and J by 2 bases, with 11 bases between the two germline ends. CDR1 and CDR2 from the germline V gene are SGHAT and FQDESV (reference sequence). The CDR3 sequence is 13 residues long. CDR3 sequence: CASSSGVAYEQYF. CDR3 DNA sequence: TGTGCCAGCAGTTCGGGAGTCGCCTACGAGCAGTACTTC.

The chain recombines TRBV2 with TRBJ2-7, with no clear D. The ends were cut back, 1 base at V and 4 bases at J, with 5 bases in the middle. There are 12 residues in the CDR3. Looked up from germline, CDR1 is SNHLY and CDR2 is FYNNEI. The CDR3 sequence: CASSEEGYEQYF. DNA of the CDR3: TGTGCCAGCAGTGAAGAAGGGTACGAGCAGTACTTC.

The chain joins TRBV5-5 to TRBJ1-5, with D perhaps matching TRBD1 (5 bases). Germline CDR1 and CDR2: SGHKS and YYEKEE (reference sequence). Between the trimmed V and J ends, which lost 6 bases and 0 bases, there was a span of 10 bases. This CDR3 is built from 14 residues. CDR3 sequence reads: CASNTGYSNQPQHF. CDR3 sequence (DNA): TGTGCCAGCAACACAGGTTATAGCAATCAGCCCCAGCATTTT.

The V gene is TRBV7-9, the J gene TRBJ1-2; a possible D gene is TRBD1 (5 bases). V was pared by 1 base and J by 3 bases, with 15 bases between. CDR3 length equals 16 residues. Germline CDR1 and CDR2: SEHNR and FQNEAQ (reference sequence). For the CDR3, the DNA is TGTGCCAGCAGCTTAGAGTGGGGCACCTTTGACTATGGCTACACCTTC. It translates to CASSLEWGTFDYGYTF.

The V gene is TRBV10-2, the J gene TRBJ2-7; possibly TRBD1 for D (5 bases). The CDR3 spans 12 residues. V was trimmed by 5 bases and J by 3 bases, leaving 8 bases between them. Germline loops: CDR1 WSHSY, CDR2 SAAADI. CDR3 protein: CASSKTDYEQYF. CDR3 in DNA: TGCGCCAGCAGTAAGACAGACTACGAGCAGTACTTC.